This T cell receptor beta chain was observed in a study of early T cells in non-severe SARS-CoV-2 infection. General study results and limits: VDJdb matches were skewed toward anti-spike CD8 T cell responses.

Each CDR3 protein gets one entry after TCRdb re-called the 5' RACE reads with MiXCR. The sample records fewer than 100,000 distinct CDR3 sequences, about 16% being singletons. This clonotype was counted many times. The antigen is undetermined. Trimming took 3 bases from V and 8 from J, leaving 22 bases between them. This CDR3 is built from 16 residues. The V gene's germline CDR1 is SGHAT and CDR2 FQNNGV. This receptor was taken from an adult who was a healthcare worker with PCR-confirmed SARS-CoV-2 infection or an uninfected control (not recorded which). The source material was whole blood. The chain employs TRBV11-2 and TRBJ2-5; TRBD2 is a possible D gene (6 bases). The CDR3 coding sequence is TGTGCCAGCAGCTTGGCAGCGGGTGGAGAAGACAAAACCCAGTACTTC. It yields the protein CASSLAAGGEDKTQYF.